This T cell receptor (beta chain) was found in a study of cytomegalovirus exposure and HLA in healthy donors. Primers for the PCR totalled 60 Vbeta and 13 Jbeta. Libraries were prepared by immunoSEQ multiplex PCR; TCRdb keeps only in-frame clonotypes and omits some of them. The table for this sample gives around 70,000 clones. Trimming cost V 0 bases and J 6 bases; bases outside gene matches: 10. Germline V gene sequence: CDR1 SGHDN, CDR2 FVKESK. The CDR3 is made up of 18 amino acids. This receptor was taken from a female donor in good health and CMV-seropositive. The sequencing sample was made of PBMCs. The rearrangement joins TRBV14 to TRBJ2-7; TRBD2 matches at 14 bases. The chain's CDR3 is CASSQDSGLAGAKAEQYF. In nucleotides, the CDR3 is TGTGCCAGCAGCCAAGACTCGGGACTAGCGGGAGCCAAGGCCGAGCAGTACTTC.